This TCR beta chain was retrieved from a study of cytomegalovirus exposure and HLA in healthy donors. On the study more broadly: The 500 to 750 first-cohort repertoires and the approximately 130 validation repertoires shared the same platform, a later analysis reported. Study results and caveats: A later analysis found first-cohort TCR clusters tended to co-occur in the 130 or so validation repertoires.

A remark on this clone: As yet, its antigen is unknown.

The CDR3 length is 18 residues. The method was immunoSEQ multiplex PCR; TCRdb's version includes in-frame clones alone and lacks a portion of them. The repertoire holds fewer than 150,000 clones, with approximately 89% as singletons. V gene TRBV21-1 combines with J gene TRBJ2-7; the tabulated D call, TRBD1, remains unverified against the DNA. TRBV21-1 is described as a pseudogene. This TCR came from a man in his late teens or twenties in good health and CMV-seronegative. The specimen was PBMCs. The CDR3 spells CASSLGRWSWTGDHEQYF. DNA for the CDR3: TGTGCCAGCAGCTTGGGTCGTTGGAGTTGGACAGGGGATCACGAGCAGTACTTC.